This T cell receptor (beta chain) was identified during a study of spatial heterogeneity in lung cancer. Study-level points and caveats: Counts of expanded intratumoral alpha and beta TCRs tracked tumor mutation counts.

TCRdb re-called the 5' RACE reads with MiXCR, one entry per CDR3 protein. The table includes thousands of distinct CDR3 sequences, about 7.6% detected once. This clonotype was counted ten times or more. Its target is unknown. The library was designed around alpha chains, so this beta chain is a stray read whose abundance carries little weight. Time point given: sample taken at primary tumor resection. CDR1 is SGHKS, CDR2 YYEKEE, per germline (reference sequence). V was cut by 1 base and J by 6 bases, with 9 bases left in between. The CDR3 runs to 13 residues. V gene TRBV5-5 combines with J gene TRBJ2-3; D gene ambiguous. The receptor was isolated from a female donor with early-stage non-small cell lung cancer. Source: lung tumor tissue, taken at surgery. The CDR3 DNA is TGTGCCAGCAGCTTGACACCAACGGATACGCAGTATTTT. Translation gives CASSLTPTDTQYF. Looking up the rest from reference TRBV5-5 and TRBJ2-3 gives the full variable domain: DAGVTQSPTHLIKTRGQQVTLRCSPISGHKSVSWYQQVLGQGPQFIFQYYEKEERGRGNFPDRFSARQFPNYSSELNVNALLLGDSALYLCASSLTPTDTQYFGPGTRLTVL.